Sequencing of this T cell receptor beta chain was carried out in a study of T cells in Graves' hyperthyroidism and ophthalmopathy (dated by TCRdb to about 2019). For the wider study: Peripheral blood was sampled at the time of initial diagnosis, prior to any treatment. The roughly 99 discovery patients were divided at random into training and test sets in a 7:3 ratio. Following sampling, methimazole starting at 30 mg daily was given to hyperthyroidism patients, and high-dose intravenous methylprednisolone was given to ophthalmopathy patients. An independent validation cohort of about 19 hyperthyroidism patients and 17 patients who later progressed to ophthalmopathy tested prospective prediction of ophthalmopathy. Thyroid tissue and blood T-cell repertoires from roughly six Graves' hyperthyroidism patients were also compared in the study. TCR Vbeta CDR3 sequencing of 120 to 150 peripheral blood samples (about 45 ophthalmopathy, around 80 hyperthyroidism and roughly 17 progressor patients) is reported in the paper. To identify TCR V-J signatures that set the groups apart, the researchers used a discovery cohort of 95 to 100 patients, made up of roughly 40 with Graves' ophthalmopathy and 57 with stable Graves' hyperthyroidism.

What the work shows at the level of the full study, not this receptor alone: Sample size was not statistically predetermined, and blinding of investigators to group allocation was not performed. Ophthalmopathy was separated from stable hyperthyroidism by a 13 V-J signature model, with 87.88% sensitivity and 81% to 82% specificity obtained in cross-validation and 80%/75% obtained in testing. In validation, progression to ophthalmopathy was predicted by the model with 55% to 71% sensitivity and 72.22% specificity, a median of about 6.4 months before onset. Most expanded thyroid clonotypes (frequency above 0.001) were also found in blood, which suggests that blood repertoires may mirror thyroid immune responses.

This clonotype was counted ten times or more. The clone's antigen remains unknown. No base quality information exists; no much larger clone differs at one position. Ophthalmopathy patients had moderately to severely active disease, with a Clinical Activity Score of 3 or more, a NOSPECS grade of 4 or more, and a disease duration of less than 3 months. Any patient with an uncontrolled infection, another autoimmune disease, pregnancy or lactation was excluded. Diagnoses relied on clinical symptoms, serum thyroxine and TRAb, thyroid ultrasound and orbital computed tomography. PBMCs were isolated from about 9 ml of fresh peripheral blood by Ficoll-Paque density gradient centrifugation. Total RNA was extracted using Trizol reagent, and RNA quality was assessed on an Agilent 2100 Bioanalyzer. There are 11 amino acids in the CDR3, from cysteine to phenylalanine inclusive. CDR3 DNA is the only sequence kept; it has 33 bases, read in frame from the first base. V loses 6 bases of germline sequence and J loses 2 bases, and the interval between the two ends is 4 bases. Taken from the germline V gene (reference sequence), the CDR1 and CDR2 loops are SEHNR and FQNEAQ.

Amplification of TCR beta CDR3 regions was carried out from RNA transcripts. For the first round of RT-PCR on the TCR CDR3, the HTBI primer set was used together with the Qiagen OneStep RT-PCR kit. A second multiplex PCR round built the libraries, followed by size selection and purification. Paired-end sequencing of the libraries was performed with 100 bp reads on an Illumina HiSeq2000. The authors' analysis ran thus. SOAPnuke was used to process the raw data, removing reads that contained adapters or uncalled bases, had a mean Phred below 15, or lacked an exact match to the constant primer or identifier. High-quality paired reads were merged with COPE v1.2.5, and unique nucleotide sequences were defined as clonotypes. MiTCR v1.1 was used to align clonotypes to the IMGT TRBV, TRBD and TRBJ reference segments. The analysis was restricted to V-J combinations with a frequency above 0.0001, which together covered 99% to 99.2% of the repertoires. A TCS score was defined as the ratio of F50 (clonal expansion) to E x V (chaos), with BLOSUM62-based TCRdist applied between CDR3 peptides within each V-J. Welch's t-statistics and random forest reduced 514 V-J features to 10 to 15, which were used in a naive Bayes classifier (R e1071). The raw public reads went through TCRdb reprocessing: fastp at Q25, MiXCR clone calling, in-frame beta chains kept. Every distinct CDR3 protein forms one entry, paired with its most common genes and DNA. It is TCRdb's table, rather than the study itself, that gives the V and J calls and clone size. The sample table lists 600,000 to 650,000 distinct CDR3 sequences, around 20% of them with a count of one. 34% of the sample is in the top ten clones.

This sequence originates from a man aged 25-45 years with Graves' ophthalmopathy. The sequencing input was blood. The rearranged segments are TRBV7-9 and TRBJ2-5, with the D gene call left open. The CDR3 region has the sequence CASSLQETQYF. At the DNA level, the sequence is TGTGCCAGCAGTTTACAAGAGACCCAGTACTTC.